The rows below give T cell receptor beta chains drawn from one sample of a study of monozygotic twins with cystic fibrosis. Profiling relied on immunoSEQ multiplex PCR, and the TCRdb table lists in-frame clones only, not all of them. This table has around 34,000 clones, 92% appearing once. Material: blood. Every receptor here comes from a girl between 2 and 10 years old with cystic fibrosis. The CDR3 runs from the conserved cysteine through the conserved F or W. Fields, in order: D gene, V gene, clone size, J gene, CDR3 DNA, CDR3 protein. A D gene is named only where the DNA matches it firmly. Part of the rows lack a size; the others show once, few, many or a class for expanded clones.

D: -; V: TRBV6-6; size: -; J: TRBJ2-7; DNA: TGTGCCAGCAGTTACGGTCTAGCTACCTACGAGCAGTACTTC; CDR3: CASSYGLATYEQYF
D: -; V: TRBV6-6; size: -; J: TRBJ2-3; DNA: TGTGCCAGCAGTTACTCCCTTAGCGCAGATACGCAGTATTTT; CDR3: CASSYSLSADTQYF
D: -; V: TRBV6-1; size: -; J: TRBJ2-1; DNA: TGTGCCAGCAGAGTGGCCCCAGTCCCCTCCAATGAGCAGTTCTTC; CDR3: CASRVAPVPSNEQFF
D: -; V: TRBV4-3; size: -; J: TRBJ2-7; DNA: TGCGCCAGCAGCCCGGGACGGGGGACCAACGAGCAGTACTTC; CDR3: CASSPGRGTNEQYF
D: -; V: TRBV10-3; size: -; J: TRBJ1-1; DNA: TGTGCCATCACCGCCCAGACCAACACTGAAGCTTTCTTT; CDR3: CAITAQTNTEAFF
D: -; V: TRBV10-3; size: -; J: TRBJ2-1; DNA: TGTGCCATCAGGGAAACTAGTAAAGATGGTGATGAGCAGTTCTTC; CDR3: CAIRETSKDGDEQFF
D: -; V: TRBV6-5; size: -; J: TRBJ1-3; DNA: TGTGCCAGCAGTTACGGGATGGGCGGCTACACCATATATTTT; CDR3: CASSYGMGGYTIYF
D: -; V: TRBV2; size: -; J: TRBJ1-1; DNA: TGTGCCAGCAGTTACAGGCCGCAACAGGTGAACACTGAAGCTTTCTTT; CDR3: CASSYRPQQVNTEAFF
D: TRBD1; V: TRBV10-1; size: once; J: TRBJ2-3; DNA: TGCGCCAGCAAAAAAGGACAGGGAGACACAGATACGCAGTATTTT; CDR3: CASKKGQGDTDTQYF
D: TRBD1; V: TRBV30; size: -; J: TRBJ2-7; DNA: TGTGCCTGGAGGTTGGACAGGGTATCCTACGAGCAGTACTTC; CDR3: CAWRLDRVSYEQYF
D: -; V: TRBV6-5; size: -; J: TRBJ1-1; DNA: TGTGCCACCGGACCGAACACTGAAGCTTTCTTT; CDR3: CATGPNTEAFF
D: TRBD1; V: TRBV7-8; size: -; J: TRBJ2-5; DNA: TGTGCCAGCAGCAGACAGGGACAGACTCTAGAGACCCAGTACTTC; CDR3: CASSRQGQTLETQYF
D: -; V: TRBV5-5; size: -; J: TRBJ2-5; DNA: TGTGCCAGCAGCCCCGGGACTGAAGAGACCCAGTACTTC; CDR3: CASSPGTEETQYF
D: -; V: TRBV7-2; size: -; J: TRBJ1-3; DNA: TGTGCCAGCAGCTTAGATCCGTCAGGGGGAAACACCATATATTTT; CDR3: CASSLDPSGGNTIYF
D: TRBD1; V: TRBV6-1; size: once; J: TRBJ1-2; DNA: TGTGCCAGCAGTGAAAGTCAGGGACAGGTAAACTATGGCTACACCTTC; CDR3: CASSESQGQVNYGYTF
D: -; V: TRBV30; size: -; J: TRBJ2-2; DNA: TGTGCCTGGAGAGCAGGGCCTAGAGTAGTCGGGCTCCGGATCGGGGAGCTGTTTTTT; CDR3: CAWRAGPRVVGLRIGELFF
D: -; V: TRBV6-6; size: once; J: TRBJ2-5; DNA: TGTGCCAGCAGTTACCGGGGTTGGGAGACCCAGTACTTC; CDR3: CASSYRGWETQYF
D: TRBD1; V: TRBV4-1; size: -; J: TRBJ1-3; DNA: TGCGCCAGCAGCCAAGATACAGGGGCTGGAAACACCATATATTTT; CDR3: CASSQDTGAGNTIYF
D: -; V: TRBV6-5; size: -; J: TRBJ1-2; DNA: TGTGCCAGCGGAGCCGTCGGGTACTCTAACTATGGCTACACCTTC; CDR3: CASGAVGYSNYGYTF
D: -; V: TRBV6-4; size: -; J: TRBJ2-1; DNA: TGTGCCAGCAGTGACTCGGCAGGAGGGAATGAGCAGTTCTTC; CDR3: CASSDSAGGNEQFF
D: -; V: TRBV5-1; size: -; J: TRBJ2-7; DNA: TGCGCCAGCAGCTTGGTGGGCTACGAGCAGTACTTC; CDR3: CASSLVGYEQYF
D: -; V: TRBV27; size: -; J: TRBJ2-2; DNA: TGTGCCAGCAGTTACCGGTTGGGCTCTTTCCCCGGGGAGCTGTTTTTT; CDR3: CASSYRLGSFPGELFF
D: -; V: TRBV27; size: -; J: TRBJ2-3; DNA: TGTGCCAGCAGTGTGGCACACAGCACAGATACGCAGTATTTT; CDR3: CASSVAHSTDTQYF
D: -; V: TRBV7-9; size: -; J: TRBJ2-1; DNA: TGTGCCAGCAGCTTAGTAAACAATGAGCAGTTCTTC; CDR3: CASSLVNNEQFF
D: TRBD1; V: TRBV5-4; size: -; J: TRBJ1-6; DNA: TGTGCCAGCAGCTCACCGGGACAGGTCGTTAATTCACCCCTCCACTTT; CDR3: CASSSPGQVVNSPLHF
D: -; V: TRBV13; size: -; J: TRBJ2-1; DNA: TGTGCCAGCAGCATCCGGACAGTTTACAATGAGCAGTTCTTC; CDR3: CASSIRTVYNEQFF